This T cell receptor (beta chain) was captured in a study of T cells in Graves' hyperthyroidism and ophthalmopathy. Germline CDR1 reads SGHRS; CDR2 reads YFSETQ. The CDR3 covers 17 residues. Between the trimmed V and J ends, which lost 9 bases and 1 base, there was a span of 25 bases. This clonotype has at least ten counts. TCR beta CDR3 sequences were amplified from RNA transcripts. The HTBI primer set drove a first-round RT-PCR of the TCR CDR3. TCRdb reprocessed the multiplex PCR reads with MiXCR, giving one entry per CDR3 protein. Among 150,000 or so distinct CDR3 sequences listed, approximately 20% were seen once.

Sequences were obtained from blood. This TCR came from a woman aged 50 to 60 with Graves' hyperthyroidism that later progressed to Graves' ophthalmopathy. The rearrangement uses TRBV5-1 and TRBJ1-2; no reliable D call. In nucleotides, the CDR3 is TGCGCCACACGGCCTGGGCCGCTAACGCCTATTAACTATGGCTACACCTTC. Amino acid sequence: CATRPGPLTPINYGYTF.